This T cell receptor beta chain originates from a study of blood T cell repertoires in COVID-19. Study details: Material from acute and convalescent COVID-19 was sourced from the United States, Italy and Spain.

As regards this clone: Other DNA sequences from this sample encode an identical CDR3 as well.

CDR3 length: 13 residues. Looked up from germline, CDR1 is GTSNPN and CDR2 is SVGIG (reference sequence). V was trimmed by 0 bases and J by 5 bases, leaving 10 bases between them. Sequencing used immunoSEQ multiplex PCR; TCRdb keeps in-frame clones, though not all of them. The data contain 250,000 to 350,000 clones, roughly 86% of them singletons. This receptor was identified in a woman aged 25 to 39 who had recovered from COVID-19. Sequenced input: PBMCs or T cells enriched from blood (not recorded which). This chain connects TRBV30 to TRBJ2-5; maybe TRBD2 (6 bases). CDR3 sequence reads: CAWSVGGPETQYF. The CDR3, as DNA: TGTGCCTGGAGTGTAGGAGGGCCGGAGACCCAGTACTTC. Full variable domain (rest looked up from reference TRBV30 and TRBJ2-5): SQTIHQWPATLVQPVGSPLSLECTVEGTSNPNLYWYRQAAGRGLQLLFYSVGIGQISSEVPQNLSASRPQDRQFILSSKKLLLSDSGFYLCAWSVGGPETQYFGPGTRLLVL.